This TCR beta chain was sequenced during a study of beta chain features in type 1 diabetes. This clone has a single count. The germline CDR1 and CDR2 sequences are LNHNV and YYDKDF (reference sequence). This CDR3 spans 13 amino acids. With 3 bases removed from V and 0 bases from J, the gap between germline ends came to 3 bases. What was sequenced were expressed TCRB transcripts, since all of the isolated RNA had been reverse transcribed. The repertoire was sequenced with immunoSEQ multiplex PCR; TCRdb's copy has only in-frame clones and lacks some. The table lists 900,000 or so clones, under 20% of them singletons.

The sample taken for sequencing was naive CD4+ T cells from blood. The chain employs TRBV15 and TRBJ1-5; no clear D. This clonotype originated in a woman between 18 and 29 years old in good health. The CDR3: CATSSYSNQPQHF. CDR3 nucleotide sequence: TGTGCCACCAGCAGCTATAGCAATCAGCCCCAGCATTTT.